One sample yielded the 26 T cell receptor beta chains listed below, sequenced in a study of a mutant IDH1 vaccine in newly diagnosed glioma. Time point: baseline, week 1 (first vaccination visit). Regarding treatment: pre-vaccination baseline after standard-of-care therapy. Generated by immunoSEQ multiplex PCR, the TCRdb table keeps only in-frame clones and is missing some. The table records roughly 70,000 clones, about 86% of them present only once. Sequencing was performed on peripheral blood mononuclear cells (PBMCs), taken from a glioma patient treated with radiotherapy, temozolomide or both. These receptors were collected from a woman between 18 and 30 years old with glioma. Some clones in this sample may be carry-over from other donors' samples.

This chain connects TRBV29-1 to TRBJ2-3; TRBD2 aligns across 8 bases. Germline CDR1 SQVTM, CDR2 ANQGSEA. V gave up 3 bases and J gave up 2 bases; unmatched junction bases: 7. CDR3 length: 15 residues. The CDR3, as DNA: TGCAGCGTTGACGGGGCGGGGGGATCCACAGATACGCAGTATTTT. Amino acids: CSVDGAGGSTDTQYF.

The chain recombines TRBV7-9 with TRBJ2-1; D gene unclear. CDR1 SEHNR and CDR2 FQNEAQ come from the germline V gene (reference sequence). The CDR3 loop spans 13 amino acids. The V end lost 5 bases, the J end lost 4 bases, and 9 bases lay between the germline ends. CDR3 DNA: TGTGCCAGCAGCCCCGACGGGTACAATGAGCAGTTCTTC. The encoded protein is CASSPDGYNEQFF.

The chain has TRBV11-3 and TRBJ2-1; maybe TRBD1 (6 bases). The CDR3 covers 14 residues. CDR1 and CDR2 from the germline V gene are SGHNT and YENEEA. V lost 8 bases and J 4 bases, leaving 15 bases between the germline ends. CDR3 region: CASPQDRPYNEQFF. Written as DNA, the CDR3 is TGTGCCAGCCCCCAGGACAGACCATACAATGAGCAGTTCTTC.

The chain links TRBV4-2 to TRBJ2-1, with D possibly TRBD2 on 7 matching bases. The germline V gene has CDR1 LGHNA and CDR2 YNFKEQ. There are 16 residues in the CDR3. Trimming shortened V by 8 bases and J by 1 base, and 18 bases separated the two germline ends. CDR3 DNA sequence: TGTGCCAGCCGGTTTGAAGGGGGGGGGTCCTACAATGAGCAGTTCTTC. Its translation is CASRFEGGGSYNEQFF.

The J gene is TRBJ2-7, the V gene TRBV6-5; TRBD2 aligns across 12 bases. Germline V gene data show CDR1 as MNHEY and CDR2 as SVGAGI. The CDR3 contains 14 residues. The J segment lost 4 bases and the V segment lost 6 bases, leaving 4 bases of the junction unmatched. Here the CDR3 reads CASSLAGGPYEQYF. For the CDR3, the DNA is TGTGCCAGCAGCCTAGCGGGGGGGCCTTACGAGCAGTACTTC.

The chain employs TRBV29-1 and TRBJ2-7; 12 bases are shared with TRBD2. Trimming took 5 bases from V and 6 from J; bases not matched to a gene: 5. The CDR3 sequence is 13 residues long. Per germline, CDR1 SQVTM and CDR2 ANQGSEA. CDR3 loop: CSVSSGRAREQYF. The CDR3 DNA is TGCAGCGTTTCTAGCGGGAGGGCCCGCGAGCAGTACTTC.

This chain uses TRBV29-1 with TRBJ2-1, with D possibly being TRBD2 (6 bases). This CDR3 region has 13 residues. V was cut by 7 bases and J by 9 bases, with 19 bases left in between. Germline values: CDR1 SQVTM, CDR2 ANQGSEA. The CDR3 DNA is TGCAGCGCGGAGGGGCAGGGACGGGTTGAGCAGTTCTTC. It codes for CSAEGQGRVEQFF.

This chain joins TRBV19 and TRBJ2-1, with 14 bases aligning to TRBD2. The CDR3 is 17 amino acids. Germline V gene data show CDR1 as LNHDA and CDR2 as SQIVND (reference sequence). Germline trimming cut 5 bases from V and 9 bases from J; bases unmatched to any gene: 12. Here the CDR3 reads CASSHRLAGGPSGEQFF. Written as DNA, the CDR3 is TGTGCCAGTAGTCACCGACTAGCGGGAGGGCCCTCGGGTGAGCAGTTCTTC.

The chain joins TRBV29-1 to TRBJ1-1; D perhaps matches TRBD1 (5 bases). The CDR3 has 12 residues. V gave up 4 bases and J gave up 5 bases, with 11 bases separating them. Germline V lookup: CDR1 SQVTM, CDR2 ANQGSEA. In nucleotides, the CDR3 is TGCAGCGTTGGCAGGGATCGGACTGAAGCTTTCTTT. Amino acid sequence: CSVGRDRTEAFF.

The chain uses TRBV10-3 and TRBJ2-1; 8 nucleotides align to TRBD2. The J segment lost 3 bases and the V segment lost 6 bases, leaving 10 bases of the junction unmatched. The germline V gene encodes CDR1 ENHRY and CDR2 SYGVKD. CDR3 length: 16 amino acids. CDR3: CAIRNSGTMGYNEQFF. In nucleotides, the CDR3 is TGTGCCATCAGGAATAGCGGGACTATGGGCTACAATGAGCAGTTCTTC.

CDR3 loop: CASSVTGITEAFF. Here the CDR3 DNA reads TGTGCCAGTAGTGTAACAGGGATCACTGAAGCTTTCTTT. This sequence joins TRBV19 and TRBJ1-1; weak D call: TRBD1 (6 bases). Germline lookup yields CDR1 LNHDA and CDR2 SQIVND (reference sequence). This CDR3 has 13 amino acids. The V and J ends lost 5 bases and 4 bases respectively, with 11 bases between them. Together with reference TRBV19 and TRBJ1-1, the CDR3 gives the full variable domain: DGGITQSPKYLFRKEGQNVTLSCEQNLNHDAMYWYRQDPGQGLRLIYYSQIVNDFQKGDIAEGYSVSREKKESFPLTVTSAQKNPTAFYLCASSVTGITEAFFGQGTRLTVV.

This clone occurred a few times. The rearrangement joins TRBV6-5 to TRBJ1-2; no clear D. The V gene lost 2 bases and the J gene lost 7 bases, with 5 bases spanning the gap. This CDR3 has 11 residues. CDR1 and CDR2 from the germline V gene are MNHEY and SVGAGI. This CDR3 reads CASSYPGGYTF. DNA for the CDR3: TGTGCCAGCAGTTACCCAGGTGGCTACACCTTC.

J is TRBJ2-1 and V is TRBV11-2; 8 nucleotides align to TRBD2. CDR3 length: 14 amino acids. Germline lookup yields CDR1 SGHAT and CDR2 FQNNGV. V shed 7 bases and J 9 bases; nucleotides not matched to a gene: 11. The DNA for the CDR3 is TGTGCCAGCAAGACTACCAGCGGGAGTGGTGAGCAGTTCTTC. It translates to CASKTTSGSGEQFF.

This chain joins TRBV20-1 and TRBJ2-7, with 7 bases lining up with TRBD2. The CDR3 loop spans 11 amino acids. The V gene end was trimmed by 6 bases and the J gene end by 6 bases; junction bases not matched to a gene: 5. Germline V gives CDR1 DFQATT, CDR2 SNEGSKA (reference sequence). The CDR3 DNA reads TGCAGTGCCGGACTAGATCTCGAGCAGTACTTC. Residues: CSAGLDLEQYF.

V and J are TRBV5-4 and TRBJ1-2; no definite D call. V gave up 5 bases and J gave up 4 bases, with 15 bases separating them. The CDR3 covers 14 residues. Germline CDR1 SGHNT, CDR2 YYREEE (reference sequence). In DNA, the CDR3 is TGTGCCAGCAGTTCCAAGATGGACTTCTATGGCTACACCTTC. Amino acids: CASSSKMDFYGYTF.

The rearrangement uses TRBV11-3 and TRBJ1-1; D ambiguous. Trimming left V 0 bases short and J 0 bases short, with 8 bases between. Germline CDR1 SGHNT, CDR2 YENEEA. The CDR3 runs to 15 residues. The CDR3 sequence is CASSLDAVLNTEAFF. CDR3 nucleotides: TGTGCCAGCAGCTTAGATGCAGTTCTGAACACTGAAGCTTTCTTT.

The V call is TRBV19, the J call TRBJ2-7, with TRBD1 matching 7 bases. Germline CDR1 LNHDA, CDR2 SQIVND (reference sequence). V lost 5 bases, J lost 3 bases, and 4 bases stayed unmatched. This CDR3 has 13 amino acids. CDR3 in amino acids: CASSPGTDYEQYF. The CDR3 coding sequence is TGTGCCAGTAGTCCTGGGACAGACTACGAGCAGTACTTC.

This chain joins TRBV6-1 and TRBJ2-5; a weak D match, TRBD1 (5 bases). V lost 2 bases and J lost 2, with 18 bases in between. The CDR3 is 17 amino acids. Germline values: CDR1 MNHNS, CDR2 SASEGT. In DNA, the CDR3 is TGTGCCAGCAGTGAAAGGCAGGGTGGGGTCCATCAAGAGACCCAGTACTTC. It yields the protein CASSERQGGVHQETQYF.

This chain connects TRBV1 to TRBJ2-5; the DNA was not used to check the table's D call, TRBD2. TRBV1 is classified as a pseudogene. CDR3 size: 17 residues. CDR3 sequence reads: CTSNQGSSGRDGETQYF. The CDR3 nucleotides read TGCACCAGCAACCAAGGAAGTAGCGGGAGGGATGGGGAGACCCAGTACTTC.

The chain is built from TRBV2 and TRBJ1-1, with 9 bases identical to TRBD1. V lost 6 bases, J lost 4 bases, and 6 bases stayed unmatched. This CDR3 is 14 amino acids long. From germline, CDR1 is SNHLY and CDR2 FYNNEI. The CDR3 loop reads CASSLTGGGTEAFF. In nucleotides, the CDR3 is TGTGCCAGCAGCCTCACAGGGGGCGGCACTGAAGCTTTCTTT.

The table lists this clone with a few counts. The chain carries TRBV4-1 and TRBJ2-7; possibly TRBD1 for D (5 bases). V was pared by 4 bases and J by 4 bases, with 11 bases between. The germline gives CDR1 MGHRA, CDR2 YSYEKL. This CDR3 region has 13 residues. CDR3 protein: CASSPGSEYEQYF. The DNA for the CDR3 is TGCGCCAGCAGCCCAGGGTCCGAGTACGAGCAGTACTTC.

The rearrangement joins TRBV4-2 to TRBJ2-7, with a weak D call TRBD2 (6 bases). The CDR3 runs to 14 residues. The germline V gene encodes CDR1 LGHNA and CDR2 YNFKEQ. The germline V and J ends were trimmed by 3 bases and 3 bases, with 12 bases remaining between them. The CDR3 DNA reads as TGTGCCAGCAGCCAGGGCGGGGTGGGCTACGAGCAGTACTTC. Amino acid sequence: CASSQGGVGYEQYF.

This clone was detected a few times. This chain joins TRBV5-4 and TRBJ2-7; no definite D call. The germline CDR1 and CDR2 sequences are SGHNT and YYREEE (reference sequence). Deletions cut 3 bases from V and 6 bases from J, with 13 bases between. This CDR3 comprises 13 residues. Written as DNA, the CDR3 is TGTGCCAGCAGCTCCGGGCCTTCCAGCGAGCAGTACTTC. This translates into CASSSGPSSEQYF.

This clone occurred once. As DNA, the CDR3 is TGTGCCAGCAGCTTGAAAGGCAGAAGCTACGAGCAGTACTTC. This codes for CASSLKGRSYEQYF. J is TRBJ2-7 and V is TRBV5-6; D not certain. The CDR3 extends over 14 amino acids. Germline CDR1 is SGHDT and CDR2 is YYEEEE. V lost 1 base and J lost 3, with 11 bases in between.

The rearrangement joins TRBV4-1 to TRBJ1-2, with unresolved D. Trimming pared 0 bases from V and 4 bases from J, leaving 9 bases between. CDR1 is MGHRA, CDR2 YSYEKL, per germline. This CDR3 is 14 amino acids long. The CDR3 coding sequence is TGCGCCAGCAGCCAAGATCGAGGGTTCTATGGCTACACCTTC. It translates to CASSQDRGFYGYTF.

This clone was counted between two and nine times. The chain recombines TRBV5-1 with TRBJ1-1, with D unresolved. From germline, CDR1 is SGHRS and CDR2 YFSETQ. The CDR3 loop spans 14 amino acids. V lost 0 bases to trimming and J lost 3 bases, with 9 bases between them. CDR3 coding DNA: TGCGCCAGCAGCTTGGACGGAAGGGACACTGAAGCTTTCTTT. This sequence encodes CASSLDGRDTEAFF.